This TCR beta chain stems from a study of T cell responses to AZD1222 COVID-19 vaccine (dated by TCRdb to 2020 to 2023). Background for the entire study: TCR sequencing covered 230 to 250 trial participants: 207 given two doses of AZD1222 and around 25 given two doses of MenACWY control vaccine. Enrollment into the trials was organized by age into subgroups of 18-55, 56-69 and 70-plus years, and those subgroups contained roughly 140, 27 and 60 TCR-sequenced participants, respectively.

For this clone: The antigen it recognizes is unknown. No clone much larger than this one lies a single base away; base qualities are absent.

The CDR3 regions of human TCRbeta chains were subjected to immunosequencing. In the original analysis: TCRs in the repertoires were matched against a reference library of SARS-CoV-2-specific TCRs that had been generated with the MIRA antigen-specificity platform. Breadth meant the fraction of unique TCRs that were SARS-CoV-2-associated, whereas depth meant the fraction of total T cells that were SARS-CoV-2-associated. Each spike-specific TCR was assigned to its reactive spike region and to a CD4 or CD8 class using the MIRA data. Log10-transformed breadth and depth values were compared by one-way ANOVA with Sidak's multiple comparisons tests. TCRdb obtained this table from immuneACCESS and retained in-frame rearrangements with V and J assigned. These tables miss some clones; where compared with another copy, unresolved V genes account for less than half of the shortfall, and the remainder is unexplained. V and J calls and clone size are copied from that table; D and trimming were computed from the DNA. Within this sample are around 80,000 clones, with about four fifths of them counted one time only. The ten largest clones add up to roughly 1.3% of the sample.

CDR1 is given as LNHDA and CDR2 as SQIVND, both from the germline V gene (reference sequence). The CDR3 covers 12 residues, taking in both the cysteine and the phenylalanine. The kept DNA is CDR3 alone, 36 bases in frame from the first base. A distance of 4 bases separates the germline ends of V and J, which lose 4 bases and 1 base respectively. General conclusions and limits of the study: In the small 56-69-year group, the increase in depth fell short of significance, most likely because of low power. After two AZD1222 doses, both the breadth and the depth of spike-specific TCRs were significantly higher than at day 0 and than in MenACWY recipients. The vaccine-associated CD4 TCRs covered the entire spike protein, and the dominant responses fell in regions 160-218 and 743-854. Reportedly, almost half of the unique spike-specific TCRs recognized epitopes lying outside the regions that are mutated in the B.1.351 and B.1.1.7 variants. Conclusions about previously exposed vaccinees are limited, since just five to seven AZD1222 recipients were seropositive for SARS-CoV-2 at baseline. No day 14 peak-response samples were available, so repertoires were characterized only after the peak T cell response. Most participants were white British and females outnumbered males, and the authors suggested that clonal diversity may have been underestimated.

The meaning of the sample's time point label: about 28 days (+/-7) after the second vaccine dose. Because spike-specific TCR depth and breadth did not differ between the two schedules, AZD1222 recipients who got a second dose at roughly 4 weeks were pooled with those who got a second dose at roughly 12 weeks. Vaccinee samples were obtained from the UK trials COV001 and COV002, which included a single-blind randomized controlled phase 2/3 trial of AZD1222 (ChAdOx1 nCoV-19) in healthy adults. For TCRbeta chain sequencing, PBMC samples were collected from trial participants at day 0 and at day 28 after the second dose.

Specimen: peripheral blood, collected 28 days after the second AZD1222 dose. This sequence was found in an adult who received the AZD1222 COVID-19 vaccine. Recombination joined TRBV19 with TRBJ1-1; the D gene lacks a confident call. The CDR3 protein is CASSRQNTEAFF. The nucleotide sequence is TGTGCCAGTAGTAGGCAGAACACTGAAGCTTTCTTT.